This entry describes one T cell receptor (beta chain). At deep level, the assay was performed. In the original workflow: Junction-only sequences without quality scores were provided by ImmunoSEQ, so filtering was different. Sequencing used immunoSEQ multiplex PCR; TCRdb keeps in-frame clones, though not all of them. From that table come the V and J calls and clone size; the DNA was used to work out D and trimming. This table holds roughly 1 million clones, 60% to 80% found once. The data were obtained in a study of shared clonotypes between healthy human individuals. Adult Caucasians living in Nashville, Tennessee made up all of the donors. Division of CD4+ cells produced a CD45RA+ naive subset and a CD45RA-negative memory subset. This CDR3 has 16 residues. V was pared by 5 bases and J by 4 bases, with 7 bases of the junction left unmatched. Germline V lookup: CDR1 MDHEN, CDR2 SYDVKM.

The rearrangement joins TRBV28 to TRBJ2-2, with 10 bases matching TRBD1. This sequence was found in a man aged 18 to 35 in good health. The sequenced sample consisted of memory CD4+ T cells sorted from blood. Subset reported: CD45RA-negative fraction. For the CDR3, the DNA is TGTGCCAGCAGTCGCGGGACAGGGGTGGGCACCGGGGAGCTGTTTTTT. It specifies CASSRGTGVGTGELFF.